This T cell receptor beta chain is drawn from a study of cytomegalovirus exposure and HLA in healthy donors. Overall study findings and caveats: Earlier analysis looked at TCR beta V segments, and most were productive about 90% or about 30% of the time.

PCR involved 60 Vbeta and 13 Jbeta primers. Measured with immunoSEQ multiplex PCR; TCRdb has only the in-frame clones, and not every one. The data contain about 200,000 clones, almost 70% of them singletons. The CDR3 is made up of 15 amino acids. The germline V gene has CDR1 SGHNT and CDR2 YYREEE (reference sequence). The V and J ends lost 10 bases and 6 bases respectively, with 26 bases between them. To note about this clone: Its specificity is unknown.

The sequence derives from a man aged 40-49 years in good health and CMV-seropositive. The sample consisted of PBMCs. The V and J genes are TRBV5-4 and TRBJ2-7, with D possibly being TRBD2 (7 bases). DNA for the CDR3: TGTGCCTTTGAGCTACCGGGGGGCAAATCGACCGAGCAGTACTTC. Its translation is CAFELPGGKSTEQYF.